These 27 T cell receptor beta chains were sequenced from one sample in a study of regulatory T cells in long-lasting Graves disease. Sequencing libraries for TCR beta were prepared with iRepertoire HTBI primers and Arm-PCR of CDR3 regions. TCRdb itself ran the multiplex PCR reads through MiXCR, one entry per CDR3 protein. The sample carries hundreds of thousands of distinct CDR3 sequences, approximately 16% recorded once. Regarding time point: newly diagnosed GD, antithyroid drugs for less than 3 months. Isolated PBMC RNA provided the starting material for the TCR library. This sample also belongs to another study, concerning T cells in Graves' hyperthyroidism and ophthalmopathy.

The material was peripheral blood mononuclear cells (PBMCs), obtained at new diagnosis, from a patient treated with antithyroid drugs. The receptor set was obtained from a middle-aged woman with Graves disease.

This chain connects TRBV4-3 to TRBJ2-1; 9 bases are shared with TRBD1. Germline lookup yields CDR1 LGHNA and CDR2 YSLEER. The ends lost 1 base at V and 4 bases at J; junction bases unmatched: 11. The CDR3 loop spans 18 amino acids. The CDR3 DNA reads TGCGCCAGCAGCCAAGGTCACCCCCGGACAGGGGCTTACAATGAGCAGTTCTTC. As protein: CASSQGHPRTGAYNEQFF.

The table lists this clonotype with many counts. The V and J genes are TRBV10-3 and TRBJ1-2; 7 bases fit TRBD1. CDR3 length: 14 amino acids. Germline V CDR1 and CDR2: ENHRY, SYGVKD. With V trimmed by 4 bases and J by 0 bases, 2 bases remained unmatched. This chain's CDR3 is CAISAGGSNYGYTF. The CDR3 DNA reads TGTGCCATCAGTGCAGGGGGATCTAACTATGGCTACACCTTC.

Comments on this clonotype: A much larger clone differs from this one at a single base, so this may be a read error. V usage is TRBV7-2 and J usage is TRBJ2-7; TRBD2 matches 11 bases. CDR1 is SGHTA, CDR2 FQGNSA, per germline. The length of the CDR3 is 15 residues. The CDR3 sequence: CSSSLVAGGEDEQYF. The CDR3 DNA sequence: TGTTCCAGCAGCTTAGTAGCGGGAGGGGAAGACGAGCAGTACTTC.

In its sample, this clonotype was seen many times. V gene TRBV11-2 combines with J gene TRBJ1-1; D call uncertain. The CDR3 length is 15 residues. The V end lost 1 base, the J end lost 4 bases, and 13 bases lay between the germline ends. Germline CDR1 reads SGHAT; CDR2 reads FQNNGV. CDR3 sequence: CASSLASGQATEAFF. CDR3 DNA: TGTGCCAGCAGCTTAGCTTCTGGTCAAGCCACTGAAGCTTTCTTT.

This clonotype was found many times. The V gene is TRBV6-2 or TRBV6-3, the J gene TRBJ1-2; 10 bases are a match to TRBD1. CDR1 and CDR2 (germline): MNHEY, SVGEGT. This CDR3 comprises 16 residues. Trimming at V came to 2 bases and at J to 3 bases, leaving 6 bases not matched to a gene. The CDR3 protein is CASSYTRTGGDYGYTF. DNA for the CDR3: TGTGCCAGCAGTTACACCAGGACAGGGGGAGACTATGGCTACACCTTC.

The CDR3 protein is CASSYLSQTGELFF. The CDR3 bases are TGCGCCAGCAGTTATTTGAGCCAGACCGGGGAGCTGTTTTTT. The chain combines TRBV4-1 with TRBJ2-2; the D is unclear. The germline CDR1 and CDR2 sequences are MGHRA and YSYEKL. V lost 6 bases and J 5 bases, leaving 13 bases between the germline ends. The CDR3 totals 14 residues.

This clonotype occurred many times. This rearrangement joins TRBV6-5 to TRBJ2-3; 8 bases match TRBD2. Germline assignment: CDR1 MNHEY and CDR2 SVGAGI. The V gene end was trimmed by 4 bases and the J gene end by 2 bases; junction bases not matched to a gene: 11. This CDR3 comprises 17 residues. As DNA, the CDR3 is TGTGCCAGCAGTTTTCACCAGACTAGCGCGTACACAGATACGCAGTATTTT. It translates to CASSFHQTSAYTDTQYF.

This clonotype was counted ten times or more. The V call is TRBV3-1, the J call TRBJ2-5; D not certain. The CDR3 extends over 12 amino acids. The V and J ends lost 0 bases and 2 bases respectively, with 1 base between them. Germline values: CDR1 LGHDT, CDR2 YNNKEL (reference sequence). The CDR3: CASSQEQETQYF. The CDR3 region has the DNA TGTGCCAGCAGCCAAGAACAAGAGACCCAGTACTTC.

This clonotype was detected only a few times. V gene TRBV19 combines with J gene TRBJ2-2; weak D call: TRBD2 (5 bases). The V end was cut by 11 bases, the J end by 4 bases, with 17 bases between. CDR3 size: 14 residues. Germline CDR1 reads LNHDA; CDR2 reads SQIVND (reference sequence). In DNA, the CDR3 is TGTGCCTCCAAGAGGGTTACCAGCACCGGGGAGCTGTTTTTT. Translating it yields CASKRVTSTGELFF.

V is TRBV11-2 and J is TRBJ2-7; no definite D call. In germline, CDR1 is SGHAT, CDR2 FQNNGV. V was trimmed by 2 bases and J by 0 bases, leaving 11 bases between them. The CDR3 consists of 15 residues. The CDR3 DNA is TGTGCCAGCAGCTTAATCATATCTCCCTCCTACGAGCAGTACTTC. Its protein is CASSLIISPSYEQYF.

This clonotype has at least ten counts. The CDR3 nucleotides read TGCGCCAGCAGCTTGGAGAGCGGGCAAGATCAGCCCCAGCATTTT. This sequence encodes CASSLESGQDQPQHF. The V call is TRBV5-1, the J call TRBJ1-5; D is undetermined. CDR1 SGHRS and CDR2 YFSETQ come from the germline V gene. Trimming took 0 bases from V and 5 from J, leaving 12 bases between them. CDR3 length equals 15 residues.

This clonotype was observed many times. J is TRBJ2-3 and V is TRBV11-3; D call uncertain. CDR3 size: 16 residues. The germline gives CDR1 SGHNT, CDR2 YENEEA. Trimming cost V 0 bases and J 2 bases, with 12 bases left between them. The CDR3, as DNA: TGTGCCAGCAGCTTAGAGAGAGGTGGTTCCACAGATACGCAGTATTTT. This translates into CASSLERGGSTDTQYF.

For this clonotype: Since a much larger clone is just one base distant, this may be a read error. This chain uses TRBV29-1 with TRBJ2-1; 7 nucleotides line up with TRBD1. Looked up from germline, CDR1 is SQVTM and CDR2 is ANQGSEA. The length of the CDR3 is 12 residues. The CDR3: CSVEPPGTEQLF. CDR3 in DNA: TGCAGCGTTGAACCCCCAGGGACAGAGCAGCTCTTC.

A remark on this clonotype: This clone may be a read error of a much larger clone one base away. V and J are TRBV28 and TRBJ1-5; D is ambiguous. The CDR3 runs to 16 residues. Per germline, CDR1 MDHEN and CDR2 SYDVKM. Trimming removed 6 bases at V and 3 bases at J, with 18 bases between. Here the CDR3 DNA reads TGTGCCAGCAGACCCATCACCGGGAAGACCAATCAGCCCCAGCATTTT. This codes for CASRPITGKTNQPQHF.

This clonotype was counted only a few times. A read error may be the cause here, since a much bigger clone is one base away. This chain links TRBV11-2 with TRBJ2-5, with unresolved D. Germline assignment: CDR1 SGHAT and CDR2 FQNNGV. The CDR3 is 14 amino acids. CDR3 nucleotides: TGTTCCAGCAGCTTACATGACATCCAAGAGACCCAGTACTTC. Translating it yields CSSSLHDIQETQYF.

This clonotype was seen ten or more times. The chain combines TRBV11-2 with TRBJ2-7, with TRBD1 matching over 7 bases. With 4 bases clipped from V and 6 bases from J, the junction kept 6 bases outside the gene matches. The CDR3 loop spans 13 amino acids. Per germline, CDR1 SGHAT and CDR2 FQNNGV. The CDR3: CASSYSGQVEQYF. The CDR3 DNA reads TGTGCCAGCAGCTACTCCGGACAGGTCGAGCAGTACTTC.

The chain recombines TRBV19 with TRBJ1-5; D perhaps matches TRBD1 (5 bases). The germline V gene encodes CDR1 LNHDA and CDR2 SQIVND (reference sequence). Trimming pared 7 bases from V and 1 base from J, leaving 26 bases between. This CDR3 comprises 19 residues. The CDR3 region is CASTNPGRTAFISNQPQHF. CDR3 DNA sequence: TGTGCCAGTACCAATCCGGGACGGACGGCCTTTATAAGCAATCAGCCCCAGCATTTT.

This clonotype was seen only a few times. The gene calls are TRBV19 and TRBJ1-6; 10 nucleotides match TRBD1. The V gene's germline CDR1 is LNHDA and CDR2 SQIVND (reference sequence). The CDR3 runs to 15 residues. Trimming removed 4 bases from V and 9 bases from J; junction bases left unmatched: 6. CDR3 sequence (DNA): TGTGCCAGTAGTAGTTTCGGACAGGGGGTTTCACCCCTCCACTTT. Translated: CASSSFGQGVSPLHF.

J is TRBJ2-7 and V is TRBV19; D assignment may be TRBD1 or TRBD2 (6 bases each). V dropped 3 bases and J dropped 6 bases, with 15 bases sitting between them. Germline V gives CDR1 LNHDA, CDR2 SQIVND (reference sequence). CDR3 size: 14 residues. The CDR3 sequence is CASSMPSGAGEQYF. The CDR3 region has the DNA TGTGCCAGTAGTATGCCGTCGGGGGCGGGCGAGCAGTACTTC.

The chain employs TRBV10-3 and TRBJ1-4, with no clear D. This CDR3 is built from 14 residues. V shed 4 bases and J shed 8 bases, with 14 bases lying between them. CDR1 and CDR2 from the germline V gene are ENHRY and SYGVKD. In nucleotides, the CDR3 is TGTGCCATCAGTGCAGACCAGATAGTCGAAAAACTGTTTTTT. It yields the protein CAISADQIVEKLFF.

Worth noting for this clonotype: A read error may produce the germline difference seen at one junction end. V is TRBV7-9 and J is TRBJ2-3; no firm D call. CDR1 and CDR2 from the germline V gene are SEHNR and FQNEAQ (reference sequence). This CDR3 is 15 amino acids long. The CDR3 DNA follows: TGCGCCAGCAGCCAATGGTCGTCCTTCCGAGATACGCAGTATTTT. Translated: CASSQWSSFRDTQYF.

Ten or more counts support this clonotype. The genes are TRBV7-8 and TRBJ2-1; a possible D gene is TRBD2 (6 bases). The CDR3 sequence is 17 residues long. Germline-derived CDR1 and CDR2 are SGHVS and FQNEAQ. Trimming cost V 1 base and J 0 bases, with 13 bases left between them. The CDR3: CASSLDLGRSSYNEQFF. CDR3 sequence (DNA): TGTGCCAGCAGCTTAGATCTAGGGAGGAGCTCCTACAATGAGCAGTTCTTC. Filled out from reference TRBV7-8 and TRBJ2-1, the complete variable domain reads GAGVSQSPRYKVAKRGQDVALRCDPISGHVSLFWYQQALGQGPEFLTYFQNEAQLDKSGLPSDRFFAERPEGSVSTLKIQRTQQEDSAVYLCASSLDLGRSSYNEQFFGPGTRLTVL.

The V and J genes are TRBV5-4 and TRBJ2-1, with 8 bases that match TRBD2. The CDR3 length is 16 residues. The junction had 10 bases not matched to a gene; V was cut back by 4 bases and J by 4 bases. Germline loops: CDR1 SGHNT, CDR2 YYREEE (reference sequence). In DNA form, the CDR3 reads TGTGCCAGCAGCGGGGGAACTAGCGGTTATTACAATGAGCAGTTCTTC. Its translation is CASSGGTSGYYNEQFF. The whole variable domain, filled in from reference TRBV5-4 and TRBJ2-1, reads ETGVTQSPTHLIKTRGQQVTLRCSSQSGHNTVSWYQQALGQGPQFIFQYYREEENGRGNFPPRFSGLQFPNYSSELNVNALELDDSALYLCASSGGTSGYYNEQFFGPGTRLTVL.

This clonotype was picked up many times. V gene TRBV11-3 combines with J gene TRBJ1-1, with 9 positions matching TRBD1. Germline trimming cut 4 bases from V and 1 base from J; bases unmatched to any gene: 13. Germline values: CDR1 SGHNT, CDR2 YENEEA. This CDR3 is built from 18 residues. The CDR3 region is CASSSKGRDRVRNTEAFF. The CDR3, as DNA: TGTGCCAGCAGCTCGAAAGGACGGGACAGGGTGCGGAACACTGAAGCTTTCTTT. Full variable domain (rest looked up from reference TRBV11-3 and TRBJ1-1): EAGVVQSPRYKIIEKKQPVAFWCNPISGHNTLYWYLQNLGQGPELLIRYENEEAVDDSQLPKDRFSAERLKGVDSTLKIQPAELGDSAVYLCASSSKGRDRVRNTEAFFGQGTRLTVV.

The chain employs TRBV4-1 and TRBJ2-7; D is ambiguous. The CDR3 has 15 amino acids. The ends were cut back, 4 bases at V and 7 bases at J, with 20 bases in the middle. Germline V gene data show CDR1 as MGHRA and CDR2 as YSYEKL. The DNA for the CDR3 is TGCGCCAGCAGCCCAGCTGGGCCCCGGCCTGGGGAGCAGTACTTC. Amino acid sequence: CASSPAGPRPGEQYF.

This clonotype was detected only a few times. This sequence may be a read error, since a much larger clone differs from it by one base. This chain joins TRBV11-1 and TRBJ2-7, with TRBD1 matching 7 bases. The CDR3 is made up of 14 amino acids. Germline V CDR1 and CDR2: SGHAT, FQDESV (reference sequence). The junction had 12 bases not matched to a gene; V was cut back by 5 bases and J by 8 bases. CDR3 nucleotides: TGTGCCAGCAGCCCAAGACAGGGCGGGCTCAAGCAGTACTTC. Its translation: CASSPRQGGLKQYF.

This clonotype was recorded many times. CDR3 bases: TGCAGTGCTAGGTCGGGGACTGGGGCCAACGTCCTGACTTTC. The encoded protein is CSARSGTGANVLTF. V is TRBV20-1 and J is TRBJ2-6; TRBD2 might be the D (5 bases). The CDR3 runs to 14 residues. V gave up 3 bases and J gave up 2 bases, with 8 bases separating them. The germline CDR1 and CDR2 sequences are DFQATT and SNEGSKA (reference sequence).